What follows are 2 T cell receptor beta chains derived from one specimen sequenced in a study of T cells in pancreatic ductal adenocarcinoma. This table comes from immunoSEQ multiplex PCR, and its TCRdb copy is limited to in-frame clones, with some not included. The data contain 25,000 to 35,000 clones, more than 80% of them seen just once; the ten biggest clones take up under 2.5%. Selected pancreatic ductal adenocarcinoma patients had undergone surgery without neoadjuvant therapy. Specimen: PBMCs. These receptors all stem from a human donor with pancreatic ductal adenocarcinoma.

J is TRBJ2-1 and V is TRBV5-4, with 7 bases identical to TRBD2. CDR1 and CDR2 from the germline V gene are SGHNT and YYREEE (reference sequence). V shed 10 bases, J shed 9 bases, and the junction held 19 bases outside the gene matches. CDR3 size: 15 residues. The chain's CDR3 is CACGRAGDAGSEQFF. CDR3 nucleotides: TGTGCCTGCGGACGGGCGGGAGATGCGGGGAGTGAGCAGTTCTTC.

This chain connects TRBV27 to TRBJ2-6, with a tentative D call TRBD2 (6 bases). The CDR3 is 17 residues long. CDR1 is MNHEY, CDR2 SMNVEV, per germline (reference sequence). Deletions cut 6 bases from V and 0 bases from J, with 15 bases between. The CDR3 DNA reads TGTGCCAGCAGCGTCCGGGACGGGGGCTCTGGGGCCAACGTCCTGACTTTC. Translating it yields CASSVRDGGSGANVLTF.